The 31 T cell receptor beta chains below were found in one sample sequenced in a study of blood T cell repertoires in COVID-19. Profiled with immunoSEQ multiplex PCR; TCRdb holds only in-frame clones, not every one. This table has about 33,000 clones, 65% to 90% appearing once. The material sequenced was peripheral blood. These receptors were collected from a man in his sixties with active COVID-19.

The CDR3 loop is CASSRSSGGQETQYF. As DNA, the CDR3 is TGTGCCAGCAGTAGGAGTAGCGGGGGCCAAGAGACCCAGTACTTC. The V and J genes are TRBV6-4 and TRBJ2-5; 9 nucleotides align to TRBD2. V was clipped by 5 bases and J by 1 base; unmatched bases: 5. CDR1 MRHNA and CDR2 SNTAGT come from the germline V gene. CDR3 size: 15 residues.

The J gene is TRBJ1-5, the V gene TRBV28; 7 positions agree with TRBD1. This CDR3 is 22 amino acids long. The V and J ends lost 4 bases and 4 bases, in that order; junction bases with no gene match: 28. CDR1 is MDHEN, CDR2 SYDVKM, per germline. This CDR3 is CASSSVMQGNDRVGLGNQPQHF. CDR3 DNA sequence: TGTGCCAGCAGTTCCGTTATGCAGGGGAATGACAGGGTCGGTTTAGGTAATCAGCCCCAGCATTTT.

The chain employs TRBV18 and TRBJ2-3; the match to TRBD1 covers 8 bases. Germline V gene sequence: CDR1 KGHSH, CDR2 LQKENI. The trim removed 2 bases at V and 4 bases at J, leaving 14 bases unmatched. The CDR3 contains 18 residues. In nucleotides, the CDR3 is TGTGCCAGCTCACCAGCCCTAAAGAGGACAGGGCTGGCAGATACGCAGTATTTT. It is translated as CASSPALKRTGLADTQYF.

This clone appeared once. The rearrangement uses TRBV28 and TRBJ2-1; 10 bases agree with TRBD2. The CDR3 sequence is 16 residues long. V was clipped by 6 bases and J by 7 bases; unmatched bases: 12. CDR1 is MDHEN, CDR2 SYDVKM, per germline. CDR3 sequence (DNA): TGTGCCAGCAGCCAGTTAGCTAGCGGGAGAGGGAATGAGCAGTTCTTC. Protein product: CASSQLASGRGNEQFF.

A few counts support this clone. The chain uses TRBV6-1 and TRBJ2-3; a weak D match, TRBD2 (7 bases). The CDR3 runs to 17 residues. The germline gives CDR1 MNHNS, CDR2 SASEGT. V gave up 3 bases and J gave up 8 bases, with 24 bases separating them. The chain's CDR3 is CASSESRERDMTRTQYF. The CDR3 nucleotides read TGTGCCAGCAGTGAGTCTCGAGAGCGGGACATGACTCGTACGCAGTATTTT.

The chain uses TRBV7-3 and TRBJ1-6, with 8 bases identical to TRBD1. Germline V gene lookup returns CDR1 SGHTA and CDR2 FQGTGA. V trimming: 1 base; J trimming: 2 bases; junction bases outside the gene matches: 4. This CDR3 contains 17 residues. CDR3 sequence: CASSLKPGGAYNSPLHF. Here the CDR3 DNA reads TGTGCCAGCAGCTTAAAACCAGGGGGCGCCTATAATTCACCCCTCCACTTT.

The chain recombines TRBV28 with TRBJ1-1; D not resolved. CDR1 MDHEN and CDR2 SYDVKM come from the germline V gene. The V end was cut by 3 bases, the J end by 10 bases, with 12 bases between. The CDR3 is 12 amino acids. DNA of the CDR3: TGTGCCAGCAGTTTTGAGGAATTGGGAGCTTTCTTT. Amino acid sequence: CASSFEELGAFF. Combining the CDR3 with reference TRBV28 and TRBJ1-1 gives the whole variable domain DVKVTQSSRYLVKRTGEKVFLECVQDMDHENMFWYRQDPGLGLRLIYFSYDVKMKEKGDIPEGYSVSREKKERFSLILESASTNQTSMYLCASSFEELGAFFGQGTRLTVV.

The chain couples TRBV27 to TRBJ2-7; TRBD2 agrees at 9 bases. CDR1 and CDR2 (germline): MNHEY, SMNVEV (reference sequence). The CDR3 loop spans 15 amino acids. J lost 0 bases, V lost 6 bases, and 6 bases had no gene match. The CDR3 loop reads CASRVGSGSSYEQYF. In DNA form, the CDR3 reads TGTGCCAGCAGGGTGGGTAGCGGGAGCTCCTACGAGCAGTACTTC.

As DNA, the CDR3 is TGCGCCAGCAGCTTTGGCCTAGCGGGAACCGGGGAGCTGTTTTTT. Protein: CASSFGLAGTGELFF. The chain carries TRBV5-1 and TRBJ2-2; 9 bases match TRBD2. The CDR3 length is 15 residues. Trimming removed 2 bases from V and 5 bases from J; junction bases left unmatched: 4. CDR1 is SGHRS, CDR2 YFSETQ, per germline.

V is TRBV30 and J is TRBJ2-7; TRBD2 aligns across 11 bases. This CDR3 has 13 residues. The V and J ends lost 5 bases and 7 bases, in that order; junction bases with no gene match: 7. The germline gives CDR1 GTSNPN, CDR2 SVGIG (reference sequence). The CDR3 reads CAWSTSGTREQYV. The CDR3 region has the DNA TGTGCCTGGTCGACTAGCGGGACGAGGGAGCAGTACGTC.

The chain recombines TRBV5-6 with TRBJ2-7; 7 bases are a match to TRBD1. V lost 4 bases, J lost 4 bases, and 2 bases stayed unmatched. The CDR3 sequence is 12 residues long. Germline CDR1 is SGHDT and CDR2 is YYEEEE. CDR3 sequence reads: CASSRGRYEQYF. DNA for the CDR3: TGTGCCAGCAGCAGGGGGCGTTACGAGCAGTACTTC.

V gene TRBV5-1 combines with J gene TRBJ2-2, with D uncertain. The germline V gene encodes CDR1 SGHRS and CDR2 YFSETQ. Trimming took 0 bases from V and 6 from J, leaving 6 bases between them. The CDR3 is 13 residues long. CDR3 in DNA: TGCGCCAGCAGCTTGGTAGTGGCCGGGGAGCTGTTTTTT. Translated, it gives CASSLVVAGELFF.

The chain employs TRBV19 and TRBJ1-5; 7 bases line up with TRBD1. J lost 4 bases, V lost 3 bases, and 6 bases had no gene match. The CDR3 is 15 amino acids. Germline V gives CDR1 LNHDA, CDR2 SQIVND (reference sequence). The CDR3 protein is CASSILTGDNQPQHF. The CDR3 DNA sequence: TGTGCCAGTAGTATCTTAACAGGGGATAATCAGCCCCAGCATTTT.

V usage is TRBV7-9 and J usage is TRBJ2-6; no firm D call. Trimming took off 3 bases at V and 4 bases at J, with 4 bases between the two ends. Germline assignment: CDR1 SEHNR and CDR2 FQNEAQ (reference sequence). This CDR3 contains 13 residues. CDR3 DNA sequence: TGTGCCAGCAGCTTTGGCGGGGCCAACGTCCTGACTTTC. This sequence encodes CASSFGGANVLTF.

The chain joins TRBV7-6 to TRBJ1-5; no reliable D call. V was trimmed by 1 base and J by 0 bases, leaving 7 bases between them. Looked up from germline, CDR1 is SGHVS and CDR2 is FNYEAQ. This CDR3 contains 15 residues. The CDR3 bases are TGTGCCAGCAGCTTAGGCACAAATAGCAATCAGCCCCAGCATTTT. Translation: CASSLGTNSNQPQHF.

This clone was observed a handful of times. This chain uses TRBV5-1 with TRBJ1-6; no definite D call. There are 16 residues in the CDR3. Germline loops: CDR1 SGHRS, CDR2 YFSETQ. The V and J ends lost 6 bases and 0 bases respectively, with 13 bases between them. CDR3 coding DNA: TGCGCCAGCAAACTCCCGAGGAGCTCCTATAATTCACCCCTCCACTTT. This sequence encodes CASKLPRSSYNSPLHF. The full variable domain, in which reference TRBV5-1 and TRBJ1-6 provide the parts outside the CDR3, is KAGVTQTPRYLIKTRGQQVTLSCSPISGHRSVSWYQQTPGQGLQFLFEYFSETQRNKGNFPGRFSGRQFSNSRSEMNVSTLELGDSALYLCASKLPRSSYNSPLHFGNGTRLTVT.

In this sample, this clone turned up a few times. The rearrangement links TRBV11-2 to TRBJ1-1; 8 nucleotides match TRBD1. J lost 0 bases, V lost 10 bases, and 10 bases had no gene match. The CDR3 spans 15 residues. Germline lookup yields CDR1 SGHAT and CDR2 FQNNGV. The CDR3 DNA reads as TGTGCCACCGGACAGGGTGTTAATTTGAACACTGAAGCTTTCTTT. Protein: CATGQGVNLNTEAFF.

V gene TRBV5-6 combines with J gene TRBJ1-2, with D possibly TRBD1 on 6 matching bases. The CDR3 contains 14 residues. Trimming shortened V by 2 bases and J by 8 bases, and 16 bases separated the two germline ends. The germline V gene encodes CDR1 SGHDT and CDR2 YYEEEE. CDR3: CASSLLTGKGGYTF. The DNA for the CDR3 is TGTGCCAGCAGCTTACTAACAGGGAAAGGCGGCTACACCTTC. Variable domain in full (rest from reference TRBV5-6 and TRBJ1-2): DAGVTQSPTHLIKTRGQQVTLRCSPKSGHDTVSWYQQALGQGPQFIFQYYEEEERQRGNFPDRFSGHQFPNYSSELNVNALLLGDSALYLCASSLLTGKGGYTFGSGTRLTVV.

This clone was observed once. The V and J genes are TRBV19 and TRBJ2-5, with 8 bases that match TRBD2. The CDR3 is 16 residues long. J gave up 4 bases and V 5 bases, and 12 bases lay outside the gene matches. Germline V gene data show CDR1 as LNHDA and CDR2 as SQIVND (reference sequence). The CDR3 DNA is TGTGCCAGTAGTGCGGCTAGGACTAGCAGGGGAGAGACCCAGTACTTC. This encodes CASSAARTSRGETQYF. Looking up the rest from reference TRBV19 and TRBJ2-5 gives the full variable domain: DGGITQSPKYLFRKEGQNVTLSCEQNLNHDAMYWYRQDPGQGLRLIYYSQIVNDFQKGDIAEGYSVSREKKESFPLTVTSAQKNPTAFYLCASSAARTSRGETQYFGPGTRLLVL.

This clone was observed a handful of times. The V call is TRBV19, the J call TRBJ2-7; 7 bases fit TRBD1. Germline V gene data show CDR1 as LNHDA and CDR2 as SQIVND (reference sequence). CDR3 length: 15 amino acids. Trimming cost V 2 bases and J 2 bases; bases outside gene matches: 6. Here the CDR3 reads CASSIRQGVPYEQYF. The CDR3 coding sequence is TGTGCCAGTAGTATAAGGCAGGGGGTGCCCTACGAGCAGTACTTC.

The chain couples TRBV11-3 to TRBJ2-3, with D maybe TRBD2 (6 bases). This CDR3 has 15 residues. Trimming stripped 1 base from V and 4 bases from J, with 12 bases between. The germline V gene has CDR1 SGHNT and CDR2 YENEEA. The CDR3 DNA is TGTGCCAGCAGCTTAGCGGGAGCTGGGTCAGATACGCAGTATTTT. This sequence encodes CASSLAGAGSDTQYF.

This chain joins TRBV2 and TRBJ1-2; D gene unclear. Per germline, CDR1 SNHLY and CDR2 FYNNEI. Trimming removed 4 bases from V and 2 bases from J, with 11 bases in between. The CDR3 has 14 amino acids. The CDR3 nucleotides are TGTGCCAGCAGTGGGGTAGCGGCGAACTATGGCTACACCTTC. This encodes CASSGVAANYGYTF.

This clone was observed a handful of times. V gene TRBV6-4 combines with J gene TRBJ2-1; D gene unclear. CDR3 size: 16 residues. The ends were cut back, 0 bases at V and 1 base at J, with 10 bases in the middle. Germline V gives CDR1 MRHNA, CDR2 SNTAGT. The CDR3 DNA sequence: TGTGCCAGCAGTGACTCCCACAGAGTATCCTACAATGAGCAGTTCTTC. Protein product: CASSDSHRVSYNEQFF.

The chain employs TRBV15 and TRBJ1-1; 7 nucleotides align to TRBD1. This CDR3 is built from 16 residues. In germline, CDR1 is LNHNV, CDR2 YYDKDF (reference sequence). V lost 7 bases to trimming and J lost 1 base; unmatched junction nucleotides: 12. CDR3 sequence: CATKASGGRPNTEAFF. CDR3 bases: TGTGCCACCAAGGCGTCAGGGGGGAGACCGAACACTGAAGCTTTCTTT.

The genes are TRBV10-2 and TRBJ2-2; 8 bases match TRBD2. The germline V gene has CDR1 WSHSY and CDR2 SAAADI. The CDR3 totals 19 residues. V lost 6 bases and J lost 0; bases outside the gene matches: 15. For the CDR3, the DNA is TGCGCCAGCAGACCAATTTTCAGGGTAGCGGGACCGAACACCGGGGAGCTGTTTTTT. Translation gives CASRPIFRVAGPNTGELFF.

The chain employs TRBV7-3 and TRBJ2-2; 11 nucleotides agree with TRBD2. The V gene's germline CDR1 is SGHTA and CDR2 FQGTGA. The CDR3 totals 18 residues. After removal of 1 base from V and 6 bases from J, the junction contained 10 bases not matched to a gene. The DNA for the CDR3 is TGTGCCAGCAGCTTAAATCAAGTGACTAGCGGGATCCCCGGGGAGCTGTTTTTT. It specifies CASSLNQVTSGIPGELFF.

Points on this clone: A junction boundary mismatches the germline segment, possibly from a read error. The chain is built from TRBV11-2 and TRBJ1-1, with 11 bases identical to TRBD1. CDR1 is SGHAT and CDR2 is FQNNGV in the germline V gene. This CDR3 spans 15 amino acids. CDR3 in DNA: TGTGCCAGCAGCTTTCGGACAGGGGGCACTCCTGAGGCTTTCTTT. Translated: CASSFRTGGTPEAFF.

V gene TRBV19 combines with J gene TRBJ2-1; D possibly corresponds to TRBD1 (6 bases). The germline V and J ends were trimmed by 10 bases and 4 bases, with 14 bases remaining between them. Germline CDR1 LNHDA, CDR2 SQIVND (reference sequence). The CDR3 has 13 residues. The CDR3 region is CATHRDKYNEQFF. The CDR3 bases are TGTGCCACCCACCGGGACAAATACAATGAGCAGTTCTTC.

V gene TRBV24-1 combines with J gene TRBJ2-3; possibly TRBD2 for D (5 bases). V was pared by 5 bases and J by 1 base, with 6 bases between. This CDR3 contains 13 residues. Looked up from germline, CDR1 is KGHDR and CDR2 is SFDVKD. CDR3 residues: CATSVGGTDTQYF. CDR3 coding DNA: TGTGCCACCAGTGTGGGAGGCACAGATACGCAGTATTTT.

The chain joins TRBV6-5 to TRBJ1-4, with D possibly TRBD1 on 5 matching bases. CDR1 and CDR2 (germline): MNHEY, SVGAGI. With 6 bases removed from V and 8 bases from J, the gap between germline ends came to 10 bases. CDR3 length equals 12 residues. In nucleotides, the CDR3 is TGTGCCAGCAGAGGGGTGGCGGAAAAACTGTTTTTT. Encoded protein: CASRGVAEKLFF.

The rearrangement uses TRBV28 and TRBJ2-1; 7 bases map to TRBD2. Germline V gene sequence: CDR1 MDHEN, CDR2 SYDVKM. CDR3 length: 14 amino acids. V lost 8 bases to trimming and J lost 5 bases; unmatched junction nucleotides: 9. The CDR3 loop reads CASVGGVRDNEQFF. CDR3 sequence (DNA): TGTGCCAGCGTGGGGGGGGTTCGGGACAATGAGCAGTTCTTC.